Below, 31 T cell receptor beta chains from the same sample are listed, as sequenced in a study of regulatory T cells. No antigens are known for them. The study's findings and limits: Hydrophobic residues at CDR3 positions 6 and 7 were enriched in conventional CD4+ T cells of CD3G-deficient patients.

Amplification used 52 TRBV primers and 13 TRBJ primers. The method was immunoSEQ multiplex PCR; TCRdb's version includes in-frame clones alone and lacks a portion of them. Among 32,000 or so clones listed, 80% to 95% were seen once. Sample: conventional CD4+ T cells sorted from blood. These TCRs come from a person between 18 and 30 years old with CD3G deficiency.

The rearrangement uses TRBV18 and TRBJ1-2; TRBD1 matches 9 bases. The CDR3 extends over 14 amino acids. Germline trimming cut 5 bases from V and 4 bases from J; bases unmatched to any gene: 5. Germline CDR1 and CDR2: KGHSH and LQKENI. CDR3: CASSTDRGSYGYTF. CDR3 nucleotide sequence: TGTGCCAGCTCAACCGACAGGGGGTCCTATGGCTACACCTTC.

This clone was found once. The chain links TRBV30 to TRBJ2-1, with D possibly matching TRBD1 (6 bases). V was cut by 3 bases and J by 9 bases, with 12 bases left in between. Germline-derived CDR1 and CDR2 are GTSNPN and SVGIG (reference sequence). This CDR3 is 12 amino acids long. The CDR3 nucleotides are TGTGCCTGGAGGGTAGAAGGGGGTGAGCAGTTCTTC. It codes for CAWRVEGGEQFF.

J is TRBJ2-7 and V is TRBV11-2; 9 bases map to TRBD2. Germline-derived CDR1 and CDR2 are SGHAT and FQNNGV. This CDR3 contains 15 residues. V lost 3 bases to trimming and J lost 2 bases; unmatched junction nucleotides: 5. CDR3 region: CASSFSAGGPYEQYF. In nucleotides, the CDR3 is TGTGCCAGCAGCTTCTCAGCGGGGGGCCCCTACGAGCAGTACTTC.

This rearrangement joins TRBV6-1 to TRBJ2-7; D may correspond to TRBD1 or TRBD2 (6 bases each). The V gene's germline CDR1 is MNHNS and CDR2 SASEGT. CDR3 length: 14 residues. V dropped 7 bases and J dropped 7 bases, with 20 bases sitting between them. The CDR3 coding sequence is TGTGCCAGCATGGAGGGGGATTTAAGTATAGAGCAGTACTTC. As protein: CASMEGDLSIEQYF.

The J gene is TRBJ2-4, the V gene TRBV5-4; D might be TRBD1 (6 bases). Germline V gene sequence: CDR1 SGHNT, CDR2 YYREEE (reference sequence). CDR3 size: 13 residues. V lost 4 bases to trimming and J lost 4 bases, with 9 bases between them. CDR3 loop: CASSQDRKNIQYF. Here the CDR3 DNA reads TGTGCCAGCAGCCAGGACAGAAAAAACATTCAGTACTTC.

CDR3 nucleotide sequence: TGTGCCAGCAGCCCTTGGACTAGTGGGGCCTACAATGAGCAGTTCTTC. Encoded protein: CASSPWTSGAYNEQFF. The J gene is TRBJ2-1, the V gene TRBV7-9; 7 bases map to TRBD2. The germline V gene has CDR1 SEHNR and CDR2 FQNEAQ (reference sequence). Germline trimming cut 5 bases from V and 2 bases from J; bases unmatched to any gene: 9. The CDR3 contains 16 residues.

The V and J genes are TRBV7-9 and TRBJ2-3, with 10 nucleotides matching TRBD2. This CDR3 spans 17 amino acids. V lost 5 bases to trimming and J lost 2 bases; unmatched junction nucleotides: 10. The V gene's germline CDR1 is SEHNR and CDR2 FQNEAQ (reference sequence). This chain's CDR3 is CASSRALAGVSTDTQYF. The CDR3 DNA follows: TGTGCCAGCAGCCGCGCTCTAGCGGGAGTGTCCACAGATACGCAGTATTTT.

V and J are TRBV7-9 and TRBJ2-5; D gene unclear. The CDR3 runs to 12 residues. The germline V gene has CDR1 SEHNR and CDR2 FQNEAQ (reference sequence). V shed 3 bases and J shed 5 bases, with 7 bases lying between them. CDR3 sequence (DNA): TGTGCCAGCAGCTTCGGATGGGAGACCCAGTACTTC. Its translation: CASSFGWETQYF.

V usage is TRBV19 and J usage is TRBJ2-2, with D possibly TRBD1 on 7 matching bases. CDR1 LNHDA and CDR2 SQIVND come from the germline V gene (reference sequence). This CDR3 contains 14 residues. The V end lost 3 bases, the J end lost 6 bases, and 11 bases lay between the germline ends. The CDR3 protein is CASSIQGGPGELFF. CDR3 coding DNA: TGTGCCAGTAGTATCCAGGGGGGACCCGGGGAGCTGTTTTTT. The complete variable domain, with remaining parts taken from reference TRBV19 and TRBJ2-2, reads DGGITQSPKYLFRKEGQNVTLSCEQNLNHDAMYWYRQDPGQGLRLIYYSQIVNDFQKGDIAEGYSVSREKKESFPLTVTSAQKNPTAFYLCASSIQGGPGELFFGEGSRLTVL.

The gene calls are TRBV7-8 and TRBJ1-2, with a tentative D call TRBD1 (5 bases). This CDR3 contains 16 residues. In germline, CDR1 is SGHVS, CDR2 FQNEAQ. The germline V and J ends were trimmed by 0 bases and 4 bases, with 15 bases remaining between them. The CDR3 loop is CASSLAYGTFLYGYTF. DNA for the CDR3: TGTGCCAGCAGCTTAGCTTATGGGACCTTTCTCTATGGCTACACCTTC.

This chain connects TRBV7-2 to TRBJ1-2; tentative D call: TRBD1 (6 bases). The CDR3 contains 14 residues. Trimming removed 5 bases from V and 8 bases from J, with 18 bases in between. The germline CDR1 and CDR2 sequences are SGHTA and FQGNSA. DNA for the CDR3: TGTGCCAGCAGCCGAGGGGGGGGCGAGCTCGGCTACACCTTC. Translating it yields CASSRGGGELGYTF.

The CDR3 is CASQGLNYGYTF. As DNA, the CDR3 is TGTGCCAGCCAGGGGCTGAACTATGGCTACACCTTC. The genes are TRBV19 and TRBJ1-2; TRBD1 might be the D (6 bases). Germline loops: CDR1 LNHDA, CDR2 SQIVND (reference sequence). This CDR3 region has 12 residues. With 9 bases removed from V and 2 bases from J, the gap between germline ends came to 10 bases.

The genes are TRBV6-1 and TRBJ2-3; unclear D gene. The CDR3 has 12 residues. Germline values: CDR1 MNHNS, CDR2 SASEGT. V lost 2 bases and J 4 bases, leaving 4 bases between the germline ends. This CDR3 reads CASSETADTQYF. The CDR3 DNA reads as TGTGCCAGCAGTGAAACCGCAGATACGCAGTATTTT.

This rearrangement joins TRBV5-1 to TRBJ2-2, with D maybe TRBD1 (5 bases). Germline values: CDR1 SGHRS, CDR2 YFSETQ. The V end was cut by 1 base, the J end by 1 base, with 11 bases between. CDR3 size: 16 residues. CDR3 bases: TGCGCCAGCAGCTTGAACACCCAGGGGAACACCGGGGAGCTGTTTTTT. Translated: CASSLNTQGNTGELFF.

The chain combines TRBV6-1 with TRBJ1-1, with D uncertain. The CDR3 runs 11 residues. Trimming left V 8 bases short and J 7 bases short, with 11 bases between. Germline CDR1 is MNHNS and CDR2 is SASEGT. This CDR3 is CASVSASEAFF. In DNA form, the CDR3 reads TGTGCCAGCGTTTCCGCCAGTGAAGCTTTCTTT.

The chain has TRBV19 and TRBJ2-7; TRBD2 agrees at 11 bases. V dropped 6 bases and J dropped 4; count of bases not matched to a gene: 11. Germline V gene sequence: CDR1 LNHDA, CDR2 SQIVND (reference sequence). CDR3 length: 16 amino acids. The CDR3 DNA is TGTGCCAGTAGGGAGAGGGCCGGGACTAGCGGTTACGAGCAGTACTTC. Translating gives CASRERAGTSGYEQYF.

The V gene is TRBV5-1, the J gene TRBJ1-4; 10 nucleotides align to TRBD1. Germline V gene sequence: CDR1 SGHRS, CDR2 YFSETQ. CDR3 length: 16 residues. Germline trimming cut 3 bases from V and 8 bases from J; bases unmatched to any gene: 10. This CDR3 is CASSWGTGARPEKLFF. The CDR3 bases are TGCGCCAGCAGCTGGGGGACAGGGGCCCGCCCGGAAAAACTGTTTTTT.

V is TRBV7-2 and J is TRBJ2-7, with TRBD1 matching 8 bases. Germline V gives CDR1 SGHTA, CDR2 FQGNSA. The CDR3 has 15 residues. The V and J ends lost 5 bases and 0 bases, in that order; junction bases with no gene match: 6. CDR3 sequence reads: CASSATGGYSYEQYF. The CDR3 DNA reads TGTGCCAGCAGCGCAACAGGGGGGTACTCCTACGAGCAGTACTTC.

The chain combines TRBV28 with TRBJ1-5, with D possibly matching TRBD1 (5 bases). Trimming removed 4 bases from V and 7 bases from J, with 14 bases in between. The CDR3 is 14 amino acids. Per the germline V gene, CDR1 is MDHEN and CDR2 is SYDVKM. The CDR3 DNA sequence: TGTGCCAGCAGTTCCTATAGCGGGACCCAGCCCCAGCATTTT. The encoded protein is CASSSYSGTQPQHF.

The chain joins TRBV11-3 to TRBJ2-3; D not resolved. The CDR3 extends over 15 amino acids. The ends were cut back, 3 bases at V and 4 bases at J, with 14 bases in the middle. From germline, CDR1 is SGHNT and CDR2 YENEEA. The CDR3 protein is CASSLGGPSADTQYF. The CDR3 bases are TGTGCCAGCAGCTTGGGTGGGCCCTCGGCAGATACGCAGTATTTT.

The V and J genes are TRBV6-5 and TRBJ2-5; D is undetermined. Gene TRBJ2-7 matches the end of the DNA better, so the J call may be wrong. The germline V gene has CDR1 MNHEY and CDR2 SVGAGI. The CDR3 runs 12 residues. The CDR3 loop is CASSGNAYEQYF. The CDR3 DNA reads as TGTGCCAGCAGTGGAAATGCTTACGAGCAGTACTTC.

In its sample, this clone was seen once. The V call is TRBV28, the J call TRBJ1-1, with unresolved D. The CDR3 contains 12 residues. Germline V CDR1 and CDR2: MDHEN, SYDVKM. V lost 4 bases, J lost 10 bases, and 13 bases lay in between. Here the CDR3 reads CASSSPTTAAFF. DNA of the CDR3: TGTGCCAGCAGTTCCCCCACCACAGCAGCTTTCTTT. The full variable domain, with the rest looked up from reference TRBV28 and TRBJ1-1, is DVKVTQSSRYLVKRTGEKVFLECVQDMDHENMFWYRQDPGLGLRLIYFSYDVKMKEKGDIPEGYSVSREKKERFSLILESASTNQTSMYLCASSSPTTAAFFGQGTRLTVV.

This sequence joins TRBV19 and TRBJ1-1; D call uncertain. The CDR3 extends over 15 amino acids. V lost 4 bases, J lost 2 bases, and 14 bases lay in between. Germline V CDR1 and CDR2: LNHDA, SQIVND (reference sequence). CDR3 nucleotide sequence: TGTGCCAGTAGTAGGTCGGGCACTTTTAACACTGAAGCTTTCTTT. Translated: CASSRSGTFNTEAFF.

The chain employs TRBV19 and TRBJ2-7, with D possibly being TRBD1 (7 bases). Germline lookup yields CDR1 LNHDA and CDR2 SQIVND (reference sequence). The CDR3 covers 15 residues. V lost 9 bases and J 2 bases, leaving 20 bases between the germline ends. The CDR3 region has the DNA TGTGCCAGCAAACCCCGCGGGACAGCAACCTACGAGCAGTACTTC. Encoded protein: CASKPRGTATYEQYF.

CDR3 in amino acids: CASSYSLTDTQYF. CDR3 sequence (DNA): TGTGCCAGCAGCTACTCCCTCACAGATACGCAGTATTTT. This rearrangement joins TRBV7-9 to TRBJ2-3; D not resolved. The CDR3 is made up of 13 amino acids. Trimming removed 4 bases at V and 2 bases at J, with 7 bases between. The germline gives CDR1 SEHNR, CDR2 FQNEAQ (reference sequence).

The chain combines TRBV6-1 with TRBJ1-5, with 9 bases lining up with TRBD1. The germline V gene has CDR1 MNHNS and CDR2 SASEGT. After removal of 2 bases from V and 7 bases from J, the junction contained 6 bases not matched to a gene. The length of the CDR3 is 15 residues. CDR3 DNA sequence: TGTGCCAGCAGTGAAAGCTGGGACAGGGCACAGCCCCAGCATTTT. It codes for CASSESWDRAQPQHF.

The rearrangement joins TRBV5-1 to TRBJ2-3; 10 positions agree with TRBD2. V lost 3 bases, J lost 1 base, and 2 bases stayed unmatched. Germline V gene sequence: CDR1 SGHRS, CDR2 YFSETQ. The CDR3 loop spans 15 amino acids. CDR3 sequence (DNA): TGCGCCAGCAGCTCAGGACTAGCGGGCACAGATACGCAGTATTTT. Translation: CASSSGLAGTDTQYF.

This clone was recorded once. The chain recombines TRBV10-1 with TRBJ2-1; 8 bases line up with TRBD1. CDR1 and CDR2 from the germline V gene are WNHNN and SYGVQD (reference sequence). The CDR3 is made up of 15 amino acids. V shed 4 bases and J 7 bases; nucleotides not matched to a gene: 9. The CDR3 bases are TGCGCCAGCAGTGGTAGGCAGGGGGCTGTAAATGAGCAGTTCTTC. It is translated as CASSGRQGAVNEQFF.

This clone was seen more than once but under ten times. The chain employs TRBV27 and TRBJ1-1; weak D call: TRBD1 (5 bases). V was trimmed by 7 bases and J by 5 bases, leaving 14 bases between them. CDR1 is MNHEY, CDR2 SMNVEV, per germline (reference sequence). The CDR3 runs 13 residues. CDR3 region: CASMRGGGTEAFF. In DNA form, the CDR3 reads TGTGCCAGCATGCGGGGCGGGGGAACTGAAGCTTTCTTT.

The chain uses TRBV6-1 and TRBJ2-1, with 7 nucleotides matching TRBD1. V lost 4 bases to trimming and J lost 5 bases; unmatched junction nucleotides: 8. CDR1 is MNHNS and CDR2 is SASEGT in the germline V gene. The CDR3 has 15 amino acids. CDR3 in DNA: TGTGCCAGCAGTGGGGACAGAGCACTCAACAATGAGCAGTTCTTC. It codes for CASSGDRALNNEQFF.

This chain connects TRBV6-6 to TRBJ2-6, with D unresolved. V dropped 7 bases and J dropped 4 bases, with 5 bases sitting between them. The CDR3 has 12 amino acids. The germline CDR1 and CDR2 sequences are MNHNY and SVGAGI (reference sequence). The CDR3 DNA reads as TGTGCCAGCACTGGGGGGGCCAACGTCCTGACTTTC. It encodes CASTGGANVLTF.